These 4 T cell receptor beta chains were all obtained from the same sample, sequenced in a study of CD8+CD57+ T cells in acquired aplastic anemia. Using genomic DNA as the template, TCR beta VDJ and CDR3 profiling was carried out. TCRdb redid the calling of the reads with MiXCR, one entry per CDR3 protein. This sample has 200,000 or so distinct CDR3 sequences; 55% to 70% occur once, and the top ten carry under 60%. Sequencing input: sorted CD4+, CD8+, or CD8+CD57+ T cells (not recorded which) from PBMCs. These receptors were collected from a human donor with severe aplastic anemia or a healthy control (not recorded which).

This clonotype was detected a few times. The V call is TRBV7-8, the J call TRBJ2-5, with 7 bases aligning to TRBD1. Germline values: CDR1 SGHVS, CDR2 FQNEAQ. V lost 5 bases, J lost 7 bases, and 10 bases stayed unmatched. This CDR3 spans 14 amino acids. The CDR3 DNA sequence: TGTGCCAGCAGCCGGGACAGCCCCTCGGGGACCCAGTACTTC. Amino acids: CASSRDSPSGTQYF.

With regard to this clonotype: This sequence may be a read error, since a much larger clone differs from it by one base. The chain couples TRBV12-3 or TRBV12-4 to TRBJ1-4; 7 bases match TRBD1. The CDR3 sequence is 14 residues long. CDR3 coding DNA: TGTGCCAGCAGTTTCCAGGGGGTGGGAGAAAAACCGTTTTTT. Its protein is CASSFQGVGEKPFF.

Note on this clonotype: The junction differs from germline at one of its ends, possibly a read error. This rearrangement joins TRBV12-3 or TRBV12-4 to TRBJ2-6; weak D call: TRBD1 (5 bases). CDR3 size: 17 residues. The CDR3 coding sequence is TGTGCCAGCAGCGTTCCAGGGCAAGTTCCTGGGGCCAACGTCCTGAATTTC. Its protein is CASSVPGQVPGANVLNF.

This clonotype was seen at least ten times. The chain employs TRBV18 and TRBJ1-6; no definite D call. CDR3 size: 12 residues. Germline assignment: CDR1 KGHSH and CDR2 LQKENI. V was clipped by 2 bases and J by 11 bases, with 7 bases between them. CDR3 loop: CASSPVGTPLHF. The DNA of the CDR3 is TGTGCCAGCTCACCAGTTGGGACACCCCTCCACTTT.